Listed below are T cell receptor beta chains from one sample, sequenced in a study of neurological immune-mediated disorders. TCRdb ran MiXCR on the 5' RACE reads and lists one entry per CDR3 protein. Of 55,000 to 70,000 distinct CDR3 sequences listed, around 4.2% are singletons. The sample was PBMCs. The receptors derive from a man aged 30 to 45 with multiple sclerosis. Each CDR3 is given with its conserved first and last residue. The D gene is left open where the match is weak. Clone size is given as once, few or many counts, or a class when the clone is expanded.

CAISDDVQPQHF TGTGCCATCAGTGACGACGTACAGCCCCAGCATTTT TRBV10-3 many - TRBJ1-5
CASSFQGPNYGYTF TGCGCCAGCAGCTTCCAGGGGCCTAACTATGGCTACACCTTC TRBV5-1 few - TRBJ1-2
CASSQVGTVDYEQYF TGTGCCAGCAGCCAGGTAGGGACGGTGGATTACGAGCAGTACTTC TRBV4-2 many - TRBJ2-7
CASSLEHIGGGYTF TGTGCCAGCAGCTTGGAGCACATTGGGGGAGGCTACACCTTC TRBV5-5 many - TRBJ1-2
CASSLIGGGAYEQYF TGTGCCAGCAGCTTAATTGGCGGGGGGGCCTACGAGCAGTACTTC TRBV7-2 many TRBD2 TRBJ2-7
CASSPQVGRADTQYF TGTGCCAGCAGCCCCCAAGTGGGGCGGGCGGATACGCAGTATTTT TRBV7-2 many - TRBJ2-3
CASSSTGGGSADTQYF TGTGCCAGCTCCTCGACGGGGGGGGGCTCCGCAGATACGCAGTATTTT TRBV11-2 many TRBD2 TRBJ2-3
CASSGGNLGADTQYF TGCGCCAGCAGCGGAGGGAACTTGGGAGCAGATACGCAGTATTTT TRBV5-1 many - TRBJ2-3
CSARAIGQGGGYEQYF TGCAGTGCTAGAGCCATAGGACAGGGAGGCGGCTACGAGCAGTACTTC TRBV20-1 many TRBD1 TRBJ2-7
CASSSTLYTGELFF TGCGCCAGCAGCTCGACCCTGTACACCGGGGAGCTGTTTTTT TRBV5-1 many - TRBJ2-2